The entry below gives a single T cell receptor (beta chain) sequence along with its context. Its antigen is undetermined. The sample belongs to a study of T cell responses to AZD1222 COVID-19 vaccine. About the study: Second-dose intervals near 4 or 12 weeks were combined.

Study-wide results and caveats: Vaccine-related CD4 TCRs covered spike, predominating at 160-218 and 743-854. Possibly, clonal diversity was underestimated; donors were largely white British and included more females. Repertoire sampling was restricted to post-peak T cell response timepoints.

Method: immunoSEQ multiplex PCR; TCRdb's copy keeps in-frame clones and lacks some. Of about 150,000 clones in the sample, around 89% are singletons; the top ten hold less than 2.5%. This CDR3 has 14 amino acids. Per germline, CDR1 SGHNT and CDR2 YYREEE (reference sequence). V dropped 4 bases and J dropped 9 bases, with 20 bases sitting between them. This rearrangement joins TRBV5-4 to TRBJ2-7; tentatively, D is TRBD1 or TRBD2 (6 bases each). Sequencing was performed on peripheral blood, taken on day 0 of AZD1222 vaccination. The TCR originated in an adult in good health. CDR3 amino acids: CASSASGAMTVQYF. The CDR3 DNA follows: TGTGCCAGCAGCGCCTCGGGGGCCATGACGGTGCAGTACTTC. Variable domain in full (rest from reference TRBV5-4 and TRBJ2-7): ETGVTQSPTHLIKTRGQQVTLRCSSQSGHNTVSWYQQALGQGPQFIFQYYREEENGRGNFPPRFSGLQFPNYSSELNVNALELDDSALYLCASSASGAMTVQYFGPGTRLTVT.